This passage covers 18 T cell receptor beta chains from one sample sequenced in a study of T cell responses to AZD1222 COVID-19 vaccine. The protocol was immunoSEQ multiplex PCR, while the TCRdb copy is restricted to in-frame clones and leaves out a portion. The sample contains 150,000 to 200,000 clones, 85% to 90% of which appear only once. The source was peripheral blood, collected 28 days after the second dose of the MenACWY control vaccine. The source is an adult who received the MenACWY meningococcal vaccine as a control.

As to this clone: One junction end disagrees with the germline gene, perhaps due to a read error. The rearrangement uses TRBV27 and TRBJ1-3; 9 bases are a match to TRBD1. CDR3 length: 13 residues. CDR1 and CDR2 from the germline V gene are MNHEY and SMNVEV (reference sequence). The CDR3 DNA sequence: TGTGCCAGCAGTACGGGACAGGGAACCACCATATATTTT. Amino acid sequence: CASSTGQGTTIYF.

CDR3 bases: TGTGCCAGCAGTGAACACTCACCCCTCCACTTT. Encoded protein: CASSEHSPLHF. The chain combines TRBV2 with TRBJ1-6; D gene ambiguous. The CDR3 has 11 amino acids. Germline V gives CDR1 SNHLY, CDR2 FYNNEI. Trimming stripped 2 bases from V and 10 bases from J, with 3 bases between.

The genes are TRBV19 and TRBJ1-1, with D maybe TRBD1 (6 bases). The CDR3 totals 16 residues. V was shortened by 5 bases and J by 1 base, with 17 bases between the two germline ends. Germline V gene lookup returns CDR1 LNHDA and CDR2 SQIVND (reference sequence). The DNA for the CDR3 is TGTGCCAGTAGTCAGGGGCCCGGGACTGGGAACACTGAAGCTTTCTTT. Amino acids: CASSQGPGTGNTEAFF.

J is TRBJ1-1 and V is TRBV5-8; TRBD1 might be the D (6 bases). The CDR3 is made up of 12 amino acids. Germline CDR1 is SGHTS and CDR2 is YDEGEE. The V end was cut by 4 bases, the J end by 6 bases, with 10 bases between. CDR3 sequence reads: CASSQGRSEAFF. For the CDR3, the DNA is TGTGCCAGCAGCCAGGGGAGGTCTGAAGCTTTCTTT.

This clone was detected once. The chain has TRBV2 and TRBJ2-7, with 7 nucleotides matching TRBD1. In germline, CDR1 is SNHLY, CDR2 FYNNEI. V was pared by 6 bases and J by 1 base, with 9 bases of the junction left unmatched. The CDR3 has 15 amino acids. CDR3 residues: CASSPDRVFSYEQYF. In DNA form, the CDR3 reads TGTGCCAGCAGCCCAGACAGGGTATTTTCCTACGAGCAGTACTTC. The variable domain in full, with the rest retrieved from reference TRBV2 and TRBJ2-7, is EPEVTQTPSHQVTQMGQEVILRCVPISNHLYFYWYRQILGQKVEFLVSFYNNEISEKSEIFDDQFSVERPDGSNFTLKIRSTKLEDSAMYFCASSPDRVFSYEQYFGPGTRLTVT.

This clone occurred once. The rearrangement uses TRBV6-2 or TRBV6-3 and TRBJ2-7; D is unclear. The V gene's germline CDR1 is MNHEY and CDR2 SVGEGT. The CDR3 contains 13 residues. V lost 1 base and J lost 3, with 7 bases in between. The CDR3 loop reads CASSYLPYYEQYF. CDR3 sequence (DNA): TGTGCCAGCAGTTACTTACCCTACTACGAGCAGTACTTC.

The rearrangement links TRBV5-1 to TRBJ1-2, with 10 bases aligning to TRBD1. The ends lost 6 bases at V and 3 bases at J; junction bases unmatched: 5. Germline CDR1 and CDR2: SGHRS and YFSETQ. This CDR3 contains 14 residues. In DNA, the CDR3 is TGCGCCAGCACGGGGACAGGGGTCGACTATGGCTACACCTTC. Translating it yields CASTGTGVDYGYTF.

This clone has a handful of counts. The J gene is TRBJ1-1, the V gene TRBV27, with 8 bases matching TRBD1. CDR1 is MNHEY, CDR2 SMNVEV, per germline (reference sequence). The CDR3 has 14 residues. The ends lost 3 bases at V and 5 bases at J; junction bases unmatched: 5. The CDR3 DNA follows: TGTGCCAGCAGTTTCCAGGGGGCTTGGACTGAAGCTTTCTTT. This encodes CASSFQGAWTEAFF.

The V gene is TRBV14, the J gene TRBJ1-2, with D maybe TRBD1 (5 bases). Trimming removed 0 bases at V and 8 bases at J, with 10 bases between. Per germline, CDR1 SGHDN and CDR2 FVKESK. The CDR3 is 13 residues long. CDR3 DNA sequence: TGTGCCAGCAGCCAAGATTGGGGACTGGGCTACACCTTC. Its protein product is CASSQDWGLGYTF.

J is TRBJ2-3 and V is TRBV7-8, with D unresolved. The CDR3 spans 14 residues. V lost 5 bases to trimming and J lost 1 base, with 10 bases between them. Germline V lookup: CDR1 SGHVS, CDR2 FQNEAQ. CDR3 in amino acids: CASSPVFGTDTQYF. The CDR3 DNA reads as TGTGCCAGCAGCCCGGTTTTTGGCACAGATACGCAGTATTTT.

V is TRBV2 and J is TRBJ1-5; 7 nucleotides agree with TRBD1. Germline trimming cut 6 bases from V and 3 bases from J; bases unmatched to any gene: 8. The CDR3 loop spans 15 amino acids. CDR1 and CDR2 (germline): SNHLY, FYNNEI. The CDR3 sequence is CASRGLTGNNQPQHF. CDR3 sequence (DNA): TGTGCCAGCAGGGGGTTGACAGGGAACAATCAGCCCCAGCATTTT.

The genes are TRBV18 and TRBJ1-2; D might be TRBD1 (5 bases). The length of the CDR3 is 14 residues. With 4 bases removed from V and 5 bases from J, the gap between germline ends came to 14 bases. In germline, CDR1 is KGHSH, CDR2 LQKENI. The CDR3 sequence is CASSRGTALYGYTF. In DNA form, the CDR3 reads TGTGCCAGCTCACGTGGGACGGCGCTATATGGCTACACCTTC.

This clone was observed once. The chain is built from TRBV5-6 and TRBJ2-1; possibly TRBD2 for D (6 bases). Trimming left V 0 bases short and J 8 bases short, with 15 bases between. The CDR3 has 15 residues. In germline, CDR1 is SGHDT, CDR2 YYEEEE. This chain's CDR3 is CASSLETRITHEQFF. The CDR3 DNA reads TGTGCCAGCAGCTTGGAGACTAGAATCACCCATGAGCAGTTCTTC.

The chain is built from TRBV4-3 and TRBJ2-5, with D possibly matching TRBD2 (7 bases). The germline V gene has CDR1 LGHNA and CDR2 YSLEER. The germline V and J ends were trimmed by 2 bases and 5 bases, with 15 bases remaining between them. The CDR3 is 15 amino acids. Here the CDR3 reads CASSQRGAPWETQYF. The CDR3 DNA sequence: TGCGCCAGCAGCCAACGGGGGGCGCCATGGGAGACCCAGTACTTC.

V gene TRBV5-5 combines with J gene TRBJ2-5; D remains ambiguous. V shed 3 bases and J shed 4 bases, with 10 bases lying between them. This CDR3 spans 13 amino acids. CDR1 is SGHKS and CDR2 is YYEKEE in the germline V gene (reference sequence). CDR3 protein: CASSSTEPETQYF. CDR3 nucleotide sequence: TGTGCCAGCAGCTCCACAGAACCAGAGACCCAGTACTTC.

About this clone itself: One junction end does not reproduce the germline sequence, and a read error may be involved. The genes are TRBV2 and TRBJ1-2; 9 bases are a match to TRBD1. CDR3 size: 11 residues. Looked up from germline, CDR1 is SNHLY and CDR2 is FYNNEI. In DNA, the CDR3 is TGTGCCAGCAGCCATTCGACAGGGGGGTACTTC. Protein sequence: CASSHSTGGYF.

The V call is TRBV23-1, the J call TRBJ2-7, with D possibly TRBD2 on 6 matching bases. TRBV23-1 is given ORF status, its function remaining uncertain. V lost 3 bases to trimming and J lost 6 bases, with 15 bases between them. The CDR3 is 14 residues long. The CDR3 DNA is TGCGCCAGCAGTCACCGGGACTCCCTGGGCGAGCAGTACTTC. Its translation: CASSHRDSLGEQYF.

This chain connects TRBV7-9 to TRBJ1-1; no definite D call. CDR1 is SEHNR, CDR2 FQNEAQ, per germline (reference sequence). V gave up 0 bases and J gave up 4 bases, with 18 bases separating them. The CDR3 runs 17 residues. The CDR3 sequence is CASSLAPSSSSRTEAFF. CDR3 coding DNA: TGTGCCAGCAGCTTAGCGCCGAGTTCCTCAAGTCGCACTGAAGCTTTCTTT.